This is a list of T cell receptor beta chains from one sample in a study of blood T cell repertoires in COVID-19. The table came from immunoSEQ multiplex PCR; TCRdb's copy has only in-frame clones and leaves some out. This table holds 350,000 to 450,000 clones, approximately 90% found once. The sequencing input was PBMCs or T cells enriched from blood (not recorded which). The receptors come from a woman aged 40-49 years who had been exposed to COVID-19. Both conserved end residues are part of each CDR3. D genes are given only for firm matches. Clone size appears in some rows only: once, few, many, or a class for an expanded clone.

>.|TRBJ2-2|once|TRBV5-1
CASSTGLYTGELFF
TGCGCCAGCAGCACCGGACTATACACCGGGGAGCTGTTTTTT
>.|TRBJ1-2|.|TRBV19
CASKRQGNGYTF
TGTGCCAGTAAAAGGCAGGGTAATGGCTACACCTTC
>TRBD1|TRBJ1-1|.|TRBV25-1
CASVQGGNTEAFF
TGTGCCAGCGTACAGGGGGGTAACACTGAAGCTTTCTTT
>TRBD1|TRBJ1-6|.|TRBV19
CASSIWDSSYNSPLHF
TGTGCCAGTAGTATATGGGACAGCTCCTATAATTCACCCCTCCACTTT
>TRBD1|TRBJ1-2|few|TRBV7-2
CASSSRPRGRRANYGYTF
TGTGCCAGCAGCTCCCGACCCAGGGGGCGCCGCGCTAACTATGGCTACACCTTC
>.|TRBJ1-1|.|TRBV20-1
CSASRQVVFF
TGCAGTGCTAGTAGACAGGTAGTTTTCTTT
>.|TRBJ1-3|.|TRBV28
CASQRTAIVGNTIYF
TGTGCCTCCCAGAGGACAGCTATAGTCGGAAACACCATATATTTT
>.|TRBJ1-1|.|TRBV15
CATSRDKRFSTEAFF
TGTGCCACCAGCAGAGATAAGCGTTTTTCGACTGAAGCTTTCTTT
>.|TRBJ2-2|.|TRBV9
CASSVGRVPGELFF
TGTGCCAGCAGCGTAGGGAGGGTACCCGGGGAGCTGTTTTTT
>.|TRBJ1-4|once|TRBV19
CASRLQGPNEKLFF
TGTGCCAGTAGACTCCAGGGGCCTAATGAAAAACTGTTTTTT
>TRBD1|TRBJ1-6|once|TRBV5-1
CASSFGQGATIGSPLHF
TGCGCCAGCAGCTTCGGACAGGGGGCGACGATCGGTTCACCCCTCCACTTT
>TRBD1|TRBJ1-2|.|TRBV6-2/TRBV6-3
CASSWDRGNYGYTF
TGTGCCAGCAGTTGGGACAGGGGAAACTATGGCTACACCTTC
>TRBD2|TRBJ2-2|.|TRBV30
CAWSRAGNTGELFF
TGTGCCTGGAGTCGAGCGGGAAACACCGGGGAGCTGTTTTTT
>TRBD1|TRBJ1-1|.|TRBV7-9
CASRATGQKNTEAFF
TGTGCCAGCAGGGCGACGGGACAGAAAAACACTGAAGCTTTCTTT
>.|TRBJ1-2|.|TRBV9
CASSAQAYGYTF
TGTGCCAGCAGCGCGCAGGCCTATGGCTACACCTTC
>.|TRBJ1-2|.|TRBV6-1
CASSEADSAGGYTF
TGTGCCAGCAGTGAAGCGGACTCCGCGGGAGGCTACACCTTC
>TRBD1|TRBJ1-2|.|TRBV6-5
CASLKSGTGNGYTF
TGTGCCAGCCTTAAGTCCGGGACAGGGAATGGCTACACCTTC
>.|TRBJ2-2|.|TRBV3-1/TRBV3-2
CASSQARTGELFF
TGTGCCAGCAGCCAAGCCAGGACCGGGGAGCTGTTTTTT
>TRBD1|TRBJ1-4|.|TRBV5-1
CASRSRTGIEEKLFF
TGCGCCAGCCGATCTCGGACAGGGATAGAAGAAAAACTGTTTTTT
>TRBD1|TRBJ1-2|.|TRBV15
CATSPDRENGYTF
TGTGCCACCAGCCCCGACAGGGAAAATGGCTACACCTTC
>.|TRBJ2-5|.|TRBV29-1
CSVVGGIGETQYF
TGCAGCGTTGTAGGAGGGATTGGAGAGACCCAGTACTTC
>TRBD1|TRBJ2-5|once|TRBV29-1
CSAARPGQAQETQYF
TGCAGCGCCGCCCGACCGGGACAGGCCCAAGAGACCCAGTACTTC
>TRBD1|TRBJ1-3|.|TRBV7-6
CASSSRQGISGNTIYF
TGTGCCAGCAGCTCGAGACAGGGGATTTCTGGAAACACCATATATTTT
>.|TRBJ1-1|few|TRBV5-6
CASSFASGTEAFF
TGTGCCAGCAGCTTTGCCTCGGGAACTGAAGCTTTCTTT
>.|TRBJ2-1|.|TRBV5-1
CASSLGRAYNEQFF
TGCGCCAGCAGCTTGGGGAGGGCCTACAATGAGCAGTTCTTC
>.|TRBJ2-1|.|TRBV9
CASSVASGLYNEQFF
TGTGCCAGCAGCGTAGCCAGCGGGCTTTACAATGAGCAGTTCTTC
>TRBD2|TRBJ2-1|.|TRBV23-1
CASSQPFAGGPPSYNEQFF
TGCGCCAGCAGTCAACCCTTTGCGGGGGGTCCTCCGTCATACAATGAGCAGTTCTTC
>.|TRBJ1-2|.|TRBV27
CASSMTGAGNYGYTF
TGTGCCAGCAGTATGACAGGCGCCGGGAACTATGGCTACACCTTC
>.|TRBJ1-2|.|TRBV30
CAWTSQGLGGYTF
TGTGCCTGGACCTCACAGGGTCTAGGGGGCTACACCTTC
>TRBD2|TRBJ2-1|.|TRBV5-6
CASSLPAGGINEQFF
TGTGCCAGCAGCTTGCCCGCGGGAGGGATCAATGAGCAGTTCTTC
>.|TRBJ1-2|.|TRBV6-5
CASSYLQDYGYTF
TGTGCCAGCAGTTACCTCCAGGACTATGGCTACACCTTC
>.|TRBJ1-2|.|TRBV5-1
CASRALPGDYGYTF
TGCGCCAGCAGGGCTCTCCCCGGGGACTATGGCTACACCTTC
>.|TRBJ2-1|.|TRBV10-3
CAISAEGVDNEQFF
TGTGCCATCAGTGCGGAAGGGGTAGATAATGAGCAGTTCTTC
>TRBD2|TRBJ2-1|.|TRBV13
CASSPTSGSYNEQFF
TGTGCCAGCAGCCCGACTAGCGGGAGTTACAATGAGCAGTTCTTC
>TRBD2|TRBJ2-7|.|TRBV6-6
CASSYTGTSSYEQYF
TGTGCCAGCAGTTACACGGGGACTAGCTCCTACGAGCAGTACTTC
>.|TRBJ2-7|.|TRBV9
CASSHTVGEQYF
TGTGCCAGCAGTCACACAGTAGGCGAGCAGTACTTC
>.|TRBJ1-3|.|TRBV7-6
CASSLLTPTVLSGNTIYF
TGTGCCAGCAGCCTACTAACTCCGACAGTTCTCTCTGGAAACACCATATATTTT
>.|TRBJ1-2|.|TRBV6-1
CASSELGGGNYGYTF
TGTGCCAGCAGTGAACTGGGAGGGGGGAACTATGGCTACACCTTC
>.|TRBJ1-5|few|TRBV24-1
CATSGSGGNQPQHF
TGTGCCACCAGTGGCTCAGGCGGCAATCAGCCCCAGCATTTT
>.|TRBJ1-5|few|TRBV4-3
CASSQGERPPSNQPQHF
TGCGCCAGCAGCCAAGGGGAGCGCCCCCCAAGCAATCAGCCCCAGCATTTT
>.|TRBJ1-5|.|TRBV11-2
CASSLDQGRNQPQHF
TGTGCCAGCAGCTTAGATCAGGGCCGCAATCAGCCCCAGCATTTT
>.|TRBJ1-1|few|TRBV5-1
CASSWARLGGEAFF
TGCGCCAGCAGCTGGGCACGGCTGGGGGGTGAAGCTTTCTTT
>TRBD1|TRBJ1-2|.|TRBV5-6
CASQTTDRGAGYTF
TGTGCCAGCCAAACGACTGACAGGGGAGCTGGCTACACCTTC